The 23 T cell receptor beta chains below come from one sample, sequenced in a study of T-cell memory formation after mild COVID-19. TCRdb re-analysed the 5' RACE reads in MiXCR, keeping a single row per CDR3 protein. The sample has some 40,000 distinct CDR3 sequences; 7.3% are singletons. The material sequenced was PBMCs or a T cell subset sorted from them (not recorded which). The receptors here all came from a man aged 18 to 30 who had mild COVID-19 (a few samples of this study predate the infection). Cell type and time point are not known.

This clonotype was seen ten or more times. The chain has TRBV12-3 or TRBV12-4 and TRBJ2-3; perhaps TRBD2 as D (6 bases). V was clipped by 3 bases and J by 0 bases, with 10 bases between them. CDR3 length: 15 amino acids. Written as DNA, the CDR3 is TGTGCCAGCAGTTTGGGGGGAACTAGCACAGATACGCAGTATTTT. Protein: CASSLGGTSTDTQYF.

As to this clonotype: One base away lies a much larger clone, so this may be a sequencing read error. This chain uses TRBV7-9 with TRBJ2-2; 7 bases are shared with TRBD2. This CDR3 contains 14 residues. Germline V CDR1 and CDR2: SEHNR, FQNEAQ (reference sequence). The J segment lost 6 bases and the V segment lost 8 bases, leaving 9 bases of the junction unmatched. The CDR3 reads CASRGGANPGELFF. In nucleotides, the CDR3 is TGTGCCAGCCGCGGGGGAGCAAACCCCGGGGAGCTGTTTTTT.

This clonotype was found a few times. CDR3 sequence (DNA): TGTGCCAGCACCCATGAGCGGGGGACCCGGTATTTT. Its protein product is CASTHERGTRYF. The chain joins TRBV6-5 to TRBJ2-3; 8 nucleotides line up with TRBD2. From germline, CDR1 is MNHEY and CDR2 SVGAGI. V dropped 7 bases and J dropped 14; count of bases not matched to a gene: 11. The CDR3 runs 12 residues.

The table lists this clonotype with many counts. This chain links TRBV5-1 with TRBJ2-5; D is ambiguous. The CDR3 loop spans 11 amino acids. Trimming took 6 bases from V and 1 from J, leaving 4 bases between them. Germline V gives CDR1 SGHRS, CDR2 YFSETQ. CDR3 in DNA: TGCGCCAGCAACGTCCAAGAGACCCAGTACTTC. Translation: CASNVQETQYF.

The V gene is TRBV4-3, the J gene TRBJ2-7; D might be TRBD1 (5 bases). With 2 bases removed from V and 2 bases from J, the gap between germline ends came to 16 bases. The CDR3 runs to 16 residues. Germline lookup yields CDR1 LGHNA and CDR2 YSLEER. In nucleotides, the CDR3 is TGCGCCAGCAGCCAAAGATCGAACACAGGAGCCTACGAGCAGTACTTC. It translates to CASSQRSNTGAYEQYF.

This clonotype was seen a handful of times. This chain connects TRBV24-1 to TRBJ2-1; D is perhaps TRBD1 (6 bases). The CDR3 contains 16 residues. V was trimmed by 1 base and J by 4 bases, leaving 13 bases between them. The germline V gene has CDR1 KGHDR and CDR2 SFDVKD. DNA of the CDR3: TGTGCCACCAGTGATTTTTCAGGGGATGCGTACAATGAGCAGTTCTTC. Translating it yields CATSDFSGDAYNEQFF.

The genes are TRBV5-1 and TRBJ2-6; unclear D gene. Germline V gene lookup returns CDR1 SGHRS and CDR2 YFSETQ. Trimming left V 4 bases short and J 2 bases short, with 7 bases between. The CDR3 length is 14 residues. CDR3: CASSPLPGANVLTF. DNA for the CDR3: TGCGCCAGCAGCCCGCTCCCTGGGGCCAACGTCCTGACTTTC.

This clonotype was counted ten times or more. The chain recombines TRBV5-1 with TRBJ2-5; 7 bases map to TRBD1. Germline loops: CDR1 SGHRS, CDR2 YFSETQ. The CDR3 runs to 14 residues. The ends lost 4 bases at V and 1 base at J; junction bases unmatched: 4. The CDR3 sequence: CASSQRQGQETQYF. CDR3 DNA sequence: TGCGCCAGCAGCCAACGACAGGGCCAAGAGACCCAGTACTTC.

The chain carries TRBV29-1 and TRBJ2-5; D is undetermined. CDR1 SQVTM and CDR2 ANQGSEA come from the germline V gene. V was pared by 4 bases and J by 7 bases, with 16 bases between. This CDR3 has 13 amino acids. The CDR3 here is CSVVVVTGGTQYF. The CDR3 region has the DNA TGCAGCGTTGTGGTGGTTACGGGTGGGACCCAGTACTTC. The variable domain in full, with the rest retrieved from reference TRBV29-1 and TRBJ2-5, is SAVISQKPSRDICQRGTSLTIQCQVDSQVTMMFWYRQQPGQSLTLIATANQGSEATYESGFVIDKFPISRPNLTFSTLTVSNMSPEDSSIYLCSVVVVTGGTQYFGPGTRLLVL.

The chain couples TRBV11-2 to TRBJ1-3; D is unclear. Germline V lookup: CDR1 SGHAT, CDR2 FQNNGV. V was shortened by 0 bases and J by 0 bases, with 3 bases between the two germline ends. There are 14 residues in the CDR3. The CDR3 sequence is CASSLDYSGNTIYF. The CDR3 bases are TGTGCCAGCAGCTTAGATTACTCTGGAAACACCATATATTTT.

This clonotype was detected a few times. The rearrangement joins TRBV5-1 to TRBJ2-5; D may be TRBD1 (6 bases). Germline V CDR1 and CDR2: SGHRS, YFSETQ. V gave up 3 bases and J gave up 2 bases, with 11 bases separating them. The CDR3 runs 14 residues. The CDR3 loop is CASSWPGTQETQYF. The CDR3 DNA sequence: TGCGCCAGCAGCTGGCCCGGGACACAAGAGACCCAGTACTTC.

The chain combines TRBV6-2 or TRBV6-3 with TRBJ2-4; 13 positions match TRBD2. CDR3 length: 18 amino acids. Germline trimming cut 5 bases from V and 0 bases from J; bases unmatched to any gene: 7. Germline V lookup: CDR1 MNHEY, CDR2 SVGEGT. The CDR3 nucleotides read TGTGCCAGCAGTGACTGGACTAGCGGGGGACTAGCCAAAAACATTCAGTACTTC. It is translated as CASSDWTSGGLAKNIQYF.

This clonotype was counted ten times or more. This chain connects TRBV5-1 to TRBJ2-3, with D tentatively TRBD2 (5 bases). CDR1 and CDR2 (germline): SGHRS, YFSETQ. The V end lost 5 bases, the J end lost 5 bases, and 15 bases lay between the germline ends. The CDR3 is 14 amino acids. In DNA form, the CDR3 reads TGCGCCAGCAGGGACTCGATCGTAGAAGATACGCAGTATTTT. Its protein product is CASRDSIVEDTQYF. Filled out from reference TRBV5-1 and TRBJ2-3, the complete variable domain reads KAGVTQTPRYLIKTRGQQVTLSCSPISGHRSVSWYQQTPGQGLQFLFEYFSETQRNKGNFPGRFSGRQFSNSRSEMNVSTLELGDSALYLCASRDSIVEDTQYFGPGTRLTVL.

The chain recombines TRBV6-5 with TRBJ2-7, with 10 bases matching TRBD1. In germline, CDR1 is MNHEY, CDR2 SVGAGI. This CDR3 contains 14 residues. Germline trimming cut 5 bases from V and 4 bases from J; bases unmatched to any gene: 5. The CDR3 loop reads CASSPGQGRYEQYF. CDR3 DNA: TGTGCCAGCAGTCCGGGACAGGGGCGGTACGAGCAGTACTTC.

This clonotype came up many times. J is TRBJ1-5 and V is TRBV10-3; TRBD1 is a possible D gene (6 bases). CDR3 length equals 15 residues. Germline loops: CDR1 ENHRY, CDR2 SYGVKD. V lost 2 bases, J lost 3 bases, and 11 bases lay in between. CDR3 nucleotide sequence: TGTGCCATCAGTGAGCCGGGGGCGGACAATCAGCCCCAGCATTTT. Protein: CAISEPGADNQPQHF.

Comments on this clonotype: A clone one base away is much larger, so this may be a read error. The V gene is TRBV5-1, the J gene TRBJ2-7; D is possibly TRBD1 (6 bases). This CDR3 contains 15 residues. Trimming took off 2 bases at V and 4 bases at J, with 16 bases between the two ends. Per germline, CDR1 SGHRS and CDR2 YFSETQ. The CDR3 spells CASSFQGWLGYEQYF. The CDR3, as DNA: TGCGCCAGCAGCTTCCAGGGGTGGTTGGGGTACGAGCAGTACTTC.

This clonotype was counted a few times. The DNA for the CDR3 is TGTGCCAGCAGTTTATCCGCAGGGGGCTGGAAGACCCAGTACTTC. It is translated as CASSLSAGGWKTQYF. The chain employs TRBV27 and TRBJ2-5, with 8 bases fitting TRBD1. This CDR3 has 15 amino acids. Per germline, CDR1 MNHEY and CDR2 SMNVEV (reference sequence). J gave up 6 bases and V 0 bases, and 6 bases lay outside the gene matches.

CDR3 loop: CASRGQSYNEQFF. CDR3 nucleotides: TGTGCCAGCAGGGGACAGTCATACAATGAGCAGTTCTTC. V is TRBV6-5 and J is TRBJ2-1, with TRBD1 identical over 7 bases. The CDR3 runs to 13 residues. J was trimmed by 4 bases and V by 6 bases; bases with no gene match: 3. Germline V CDR1 and CDR2: MNHEY, SVGAGI.

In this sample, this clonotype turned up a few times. CDR3 region: CASSYGAPDYGYTF. The CDR3 bases are TGTGCCAGCAGTTACGGGGCGCCCGACTATGGCTACACCTTC. V usage is TRBV6-5 and J usage is TRBJ1-2, with D possibly matching TRBD1 (5 bases). Germline CDR1 is MNHEY and CDR2 is SVGAGI. The CDR3 length is 14 residues. V was shortened by 2 bases and J by 3 bases, with 10 bases between the two germline ends.

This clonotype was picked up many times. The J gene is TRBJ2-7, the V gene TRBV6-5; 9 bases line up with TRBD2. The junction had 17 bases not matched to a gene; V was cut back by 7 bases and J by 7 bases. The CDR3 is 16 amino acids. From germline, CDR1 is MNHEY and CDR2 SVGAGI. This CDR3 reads CASTNRASGVSSEQYF. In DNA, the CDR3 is TGTGCCAGCACTAACCGAGCTAGCGGGGTTAGTAGTGAGCAGTACTTC.

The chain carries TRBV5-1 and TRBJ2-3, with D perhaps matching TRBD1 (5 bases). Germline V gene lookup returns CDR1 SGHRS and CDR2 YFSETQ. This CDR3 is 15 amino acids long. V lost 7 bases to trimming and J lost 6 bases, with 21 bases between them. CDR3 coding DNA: TGCGCCAGCGGAACAACAGGAGCAGTAGGCGATACGCAGTATTTT. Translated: CASGTTGAVGDTQYF.

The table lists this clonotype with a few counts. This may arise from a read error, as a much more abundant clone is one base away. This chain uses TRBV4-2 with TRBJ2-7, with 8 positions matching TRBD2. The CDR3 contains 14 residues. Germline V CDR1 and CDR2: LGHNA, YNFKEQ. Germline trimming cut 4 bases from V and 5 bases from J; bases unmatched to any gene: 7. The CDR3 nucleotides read TGTGCCAGCAGCCCCGGGGGGGTGGGCGACGAGCAGTACTTC. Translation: CASSPGGVGDEQYF.

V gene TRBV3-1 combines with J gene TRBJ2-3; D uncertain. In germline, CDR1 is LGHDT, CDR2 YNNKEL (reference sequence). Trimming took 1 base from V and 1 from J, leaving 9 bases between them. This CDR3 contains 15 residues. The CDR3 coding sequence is TGTGCCAGCAGCCAAGCTAGTTGGCGCACAGATACGCAGTATTTT. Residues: CASSQASWRTDTQYF.